This entry lists 32 T cell receptor beta chains sequenced from one sample in a study of T cell responses to AZD1222 COVID-19 vaccine. Profiling relied on immunoSEQ multiplex PCR, and the TCRdb table lists in-frame clones only, not all of them. This sample has over 110,000 clones, with approximately 87% found just once. The sample here was peripheral blood, taken 28 days after the second AZD1222 dose. Receptor source: an adult who received the AZD1222 COVID-19 vaccine.

The V call is TRBV5-1, the J call TRBJ2-1, with TRBD2 matching over 8 bases. J gave up 0 bases and V 1 base, and 3 bases lay outside the gene matches. This CDR3 is 16 amino acids long. Germline V gene lookup returns CDR1 SGHRS and CDR2 YFSETQ. CDR3 DNA sequence: TGCGCCAGCAGCTTGATAAGCGGGAGCTCCTACAATGAGCAGTTCTTC. It encodes CASSLISGSSYNEQFF.

V and J are TRBV11-1 and TRBJ1-6, with D possibly TRBD1 on 5 matching bases. The CDR3 is made up of 15 amino acids. Germline V gene data show CDR1 as SGHAT and CDR2 as FQDESV (reference sequence). The V end lost 5 bases, the J end lost 7 bases, and 15 bases lay between the germline ends. CDR3 bases: TGTGCCAGCAGCCGCCGCGGGACGCGGAATTCACCCCTCCACTTT. Translated, it gives CASSRRGTRNSPLHF.

The chain links TRBV27 to TRBJ2-7; TRBD1 is a possible D gene (6 bases). Germline V gene lookup returns CDR1 MNHEY and CDR2 SMNVEV (reference sequence). CDR3 size: 14 residues. The V end lost 0 bases, the J end lost 4 bases, and 10 bases lay between the germline ends. The CDR3 DNA follows: TGTGCCAGCAGTTTATCTGGCGGACAGTACGAGCAGTACTTC. Amino acid sequence: CASSLSGGQYEQYF.

The chain employs TRBV7-2 and TRBJ2-3; 9 nucleotides agree with TRBD2. The CDR3 extends over 17 amino acids. From germline, CDR1 is SGHTA and CDR2 FQGNSA. J was trimmed by 5 bases and V by 2 bases; bases with no gene match: 11. The CDR3 here is CASSLSIGAGGEDTQYF. In DNA form, the CDR3 reads TGTGCCAGCAGCTTATCAATAGGGGCGGGAGGGGAAGATACGCAGTATTTT.

The rearrangement links TRBV5-8 to TRBJ2-7; TRBD1 or TRBD2 may be the D gene (5 bases each). This CDR3 is 14 amino acids long. Looked up from germline, CDR1 is SGHTS and CDR2 is YDEGEE. The germline V and J ends were trimmed by 0 bases and 3 bases, with 10 bases remaining between them. CDR3 protein: CASSLGQGVYEQYF. CDR3 bases: TGTGCCAGCAGCTTGGGGCAGGGAGTCTACGAGCAGTACTTC.

This clone was observed once. The CDR3 nucleotides read TGTGCCTGGAGTACCTACAGGGGGCGCGGATCCGGGGCCAACGTCCTGACTTTC. It yields the protein CAWSTYRGRGSGANVLTF. This sequence joins TRBV30 and TRBJ2-6; 9 nucleotides match TRBD1. The V gene's germline CDR1 is GTSNPN and CDR2 SVGIG (reference sequence). The CDR3 spans 18 residues. V lost 2 bases, J lost 4 bases, and 12 bases stayed unmatched.

This clone was counted only a few times. The chain employs TRBV7-8 and TRBJ2-5, with D tentatively TRBD1 (6 bases). Deletions cut 4 bases from V and 4 bases from J, with 16 bases between. The germline V gene encodes CDR1 SGHVS and CDR2 FQNEAQ. The CDR3 runs 15 residues. CDR3 residues: CASSSPTGSGETQYF. The CDR3 nucleotides are TGTGCCAGCAGCTCACCCACAGGGAGCGGAGAGACCCAGTACTTC.

The chain recombines TRBV5-1 with TRBJ2-3; TRBD1 might be the D (6 bases). V was pared by 3 bases and J by 4 bases, with 9 bases between. This CDR3 is built from 13 residues. Germline V gene sequence: CDR1 SGHRS, CDR2 YFSETQ. CDR3 residues: CASSSQGPDTQYF. For the CDR3, the DNA is TGCGCCAGCAGCTCACAGGGCCCAGATACGCAGTATTTT.

The chain recombines TRBV19 with TRBJ1-3; D not certain. Per germline, CDR1 LNHDA and CDR2 SQIVND (reference sequence). With 5 bases removed from V and 4 bases from J, the gap between germline ends came to 15 bases. This CDR3 has 15 residues. For the CDR3, the DNA is TGTGCCAGTAGTTCTGGATTAAGTTCCGGAAACACCATATATTTT. Protein: CASSSGLSSGNTIYF.

The genes are TRBV24-1 and TRBJ1-2, with D uncertain. In germline, CDR1 is KGHDR, CDR2 SFDVKD. The germline V and J ends were trimmed by 4 bases and 8 bases, with 13 bases remaining between them. The CDR3 consists of 13 residues. In DNA, the CDR3 is TGTGCCACCAGTGAAGGAGGGTGGGAAGGCTACACCTTC. Amino acids: CATSEGGWEGYTF.

This chain joins TRBV5-1 and TRBJ2-5, with 12 bases lining up with TRBD2. The CDR3 extends over 15 amino acids. The germline gives CDR1 SGHRS, CDR2 YFSETQ. After removal of 7 bases from V and 5 bases from J, the junction contained 9 bases not matched to a gene. The CDR3 protein is CASSETSGGLETQYF. The CDR3 DNA is TGCGCCAGCTCGGAGACTAGCGGGGGCCTGGAGACCCAGTACTTC.

The chain joins TRBV4-2 to TRBJ1-1; TRBD1 matches at 7 bases. This CDR3 spans 13 amino acids. Germline CDR1 LGHNA, CDR2 YNFKEQ. Trimming removed 7 bases from V and 3 bases from J; junction bases left unmatched: 5. The CDR3 loop is CASIPQGHTEAFF. CDR3 nucleotide sequence: TGTGCCAGCATCCCACAGGGGCACACTGAAGCTTTCTTT.

The chain employs TRBV6-2 or TRBV6-3 and TRBJ1-2, with 10 bases that match TRBD1. This CDR3 is built from 15 residues. Germline V gene sequence: CDR1 MNHEY, CDR2 SVGEGT. Trimming at V came to 5 bases and at J to 12 bases, leaving 15 bases not matched to a gene. The CDR3 DNA sequence: TGTGCCAGCAGTCCCTCCCCCGACAGGGGGCTGAAGGACACCTTC. Its protein is CASSPSPDRGLKDTF.

The genes are TRBV19 and TRBJ1-6; the D gene is possibly TRBD1 (5 bases). Trimming took 7 bases from V and 6 from J, leaving 10 bases between them. CDR1 LNHDA and CDR2 SQIVND come from the germline V gene (reference sequence). The CDR3 is 13 residues long. The CDR3 DNA reads as TGTGCCAGTAAGTGGCAGGGTAATTCACCCCTCCACTTT. This translates into CASKWQGNSPLHF.

The CDR3 nucleotides are TGTGCCAGCAGCTCCAGAAGAGGGGGCGCGACTGAAGCTTTCTTT. Translating gives CASSSRRGGATEAFF. The genes are TRBV7-3 and TRBJ1-1, with 7 bases aligning to TRBD1. V dropped 4 bases and J dropped 5; count of bases not matched to a gene: 10. The CDR3 has 15 amino acids. Germline assignment: CDR1 SGHTA and CDR2 FQGTGA.

The chain is built from TRBV6-2 or TRBV6-3 and TRBJ2-1; D is uncertain. The germline V and J ends were trimmed by 5 bases and 9 bases, with 11 bases remaining between them. This CDR3 has 12 amino acids. Germline V gene sequence: CDR1 MNHEY, CDR2 SVGEGT. The CDR3 DNA reads as TGTGCCAGCAGTGCCCCCATCGGTGAGCAGTTCTTC. This translates into CASSAPIGEQFF.

This sequence joins TRBV27 and TRBJ2-1; D ambiguous. The CDR3 contains 12 residues. Trimming pared 1 base from V and 11 bases from J, leaving 9 bases between. The germline V gene has CDR1 MNHEY and CDR2 SMNVEV (reference sequence). CDR3 nucleotide sequence: TGTGCCAGCAGTTTATATGGGGTTAAGCAGTTCTTC. Protein product: CASSLYGVKQFF.

The CDR3 region has the DNA TGCAGCGTTGGTCTTAGCGGGGGGTGGGAGCAGTACTTC. Amino acids: CSVGLSGGWEQYF. V usage is TRBV29-1 and J usage is TRBJ2-7, with TRBD2 matching over 10 bases. The CDR3 has 13 residues. After removal of 4 bases from V and 7 bases from J, the junction contained 7 bases not matched to a gene. Germline lookup yields CDR1 SQVTM and CDR2 ANQGSEA.

V gene TRBV28 combines with J gene TRBJ1-1; D is unclear. CDR3 length equals 12 residues. Germline CDR1 MDHEN, CDR2 SYDVKM. With 6 bases removed from V and 1 base from J, the gap between germline ends came to 6 bases. Here the CDR3 reads CASRPGNTEAFF. For the CDR3, the DNA is TGTGCCAGCAGGCCAGGGAACACTGAAGCTTTCTTT.

The chain has TRBV2 and TRBJ2-7; D not resolved. V was cut by 8 bases and J by 6 bases, with 8 bases left in between. In germline, CDR1 is SNHLY, CDR2 FYNNEI. There are 10 residues in the CDR3. As DNA, the CDR3 is TGTGCCAGCGTAAGAGGCGAGCAGTACGTC. Translating gives CASVRGEQYV.

The chain links TRBV27 to TRBJ2-7; D might be TRBD1 (5 bases). Trimming stripped 3 bases from V and 0 bases from J, with 9 bases between. The CDR3 is 14 residues long. The germline CDR1 and CDR2 sequences are MNHEY and SMNVEV (reference sequence). CDR3 sequence: CASSLNRHSYEQYF. CDR3 sequence (DNA): TGTGCCAGCAGTTTGAACAGGCACTCCTACGAGCAGTACTTC.

The chain's CDR3 is CASSDFGLAKNIQYF. CDR3 nucleotides: TGTGCCAGCAGTGATTTCGGACTAGCCAAAAACATTCAGTACTTC. This chain connects TRBV5-4 to TRBJ2-4; D might be TRBD2 (5 bases). The CDR3 has 15 amino acids. Trimming cost V 5 bases and J 0 bases, with 12 bases left between them. Germline values: CDR1 SGHNT, CDR2 YYREEE (reference sequence).

The genes are TRBV6-5 and TRBJ1-6, with a tentative D call TRBD1 (6 bases). CDR1 is MNHEY and CDR2 is SVGAGI in the germline V gene. This CDR3 is 14 amino acids long. With 6 bases removed from V and 7 bases from J, the gap between germline ends came to 13 bases. Written as DNA, the CDR3 is TGTGCCAGCAGCAAGACACAGGGCAATTCACCCCTCCACTTT. As protein: CASSKTQGNSPLHF.

In regard to this clone: Mismatch with germline at one junction end may stem from a read error. The V gene is TRBV7-7, the J gene TRBJ2-5; D possibly matches TRBD1 or TRBD2 (5 bases each). This CDR3 comprises 16 residues. Per the germline V gene, CDR1 is SSHAT and CDR2 is FNYEAQ (reference sequence). For the CDR3, the DNA is TGTGCTAGCAGCGCCGGGACCACAGCCCGTGGGGAGACCCAGTACTTC. Protein sequence: CASSAGTTARGETQYF. The full variable domain, in which reference TRBV7-7 and TRBJ2-5 provide the parts outside the CDR3, is GAGVSQSPRYKVTKRGQDVTLRCDPISSHATLYWYQQALGQGPEFLTYFNYEAQPDKSGLPSDRFSAERPEGSISTLTIQRTEQRDSAMYRCASSAGTTARGETQYFGPGTRLLVL.

The chain combines TRBV19 with TRBJ2-1; 11 nucleotides match TRBD2. CDR3 size: 15 residues. Per the germline V gene, CDR1 is LNHDA and CDR2 is SQIVND (reference sequence). Unmatched junction bases numbered 7, after V lost 4 bases and J lost 8 bases. The CDR3 sequence: CASSRLAGNFDEQFF. The CDR3 bases are TGTGCCAGTAGTAGACTAGCGGGAAATTTCGATGAGCAGTTCTTC.

The rearrangement joins TRBV3-1 (or the pseudogene TRBV3-2) to TRBJ2-5; 8 bases agree with TRBD1. This CDR3 spans 15 amino acids. Germline V gene data show CDR1 as LGHDT and CDR2 as YNNKEL (reference sequence). Germline trimming cut 8 bases from V and 2 bases from J; bases unmatched to any gene: 10. The CDR3 bases are TGTGCCAGCCTTCAAGGGGACAGGTCTCAAGAGACCCAGTACTTC. This codes for CASLQGDRSQETQYF.

The chain employs TRBV27 and TRBJ2-1; TRBD1 matches at 8 bases. Germline CDR1 MNHEY, CDR2 SMNVEV (reference sequence). The CDR3 loop spans 13 amino acids. Germline trimming cut 6 bases from V and 8 bases from J; bases unmatched to any gene: 6. The CDR3 spells CASSRTGLHEQFF. DNA of the CDR3: TGTGCCAGCAGCCGGACAGGGTTGCATGAGCAGTTCTTC.

CDR3 nucleotides: TGTGCCAGCAGTGAATCTAGGACAGTGAACACTGAAGCTTTCTTT. This translates into CASSESRTVNTEAFF. The V and J genes are TRBV2 and TRBJ1-1, with a weak D call TRBD1 (6 bases). CDR3 length: 15 amino acids. Germline V gene lookup returns CDR1 SNHLY and CDR2 FYNNEI. V was cut by 2 bases and J by 0 bases, with 10 bases left in between. The full variable domain, its missing parts supplied by reference TRBV2 and TRBJ1-1, is EPEVTQTPSHQVTQMGQEVILRCVPISNHLYFYWYRQILGQKVEFLVSFYNNEISEKSEIFDDQFSVERPDGSNFTLKIRSTKLEDSAMYFCASSESRTVNTEAFFGQGTRLTVV.

The J gene is TRBJ2-2, the V gene TRBV28; TRBD2 aligns across 9 bases. This CDR3 region has 18 residues. With 4 bases clipped from V and 2 bases from J, the junction kept 11 bases outside the gene matches. Per germline, CDR1 MDHEN and CDR2 SYDVKM. The DNA for the CDR3 is TGTGCCAGCAGTTGGGGAGGTCTAGCGGGGTCAAACACCGGGGAGCTGTTTTTT. The encoded protein is CASSWGGLAGSNTGELFF. The full variable domain, its missing parts supplied by reference TRBV28 and TRBJ2-2, is DVKVTQSSRYLVKRTGEKVFLECVQDMDHENMFWYRQDPGLGLRLIYFSYDVKMKEKGDIPEGYSVSREKKERFSLILESASTNQTSMYLCASSWGGLAGSNTGELFFGEGSRLTVL.

This sequence joins TRBV7-9 and TRBJ1-1; D unresolved. The CDR3 consists of 15 residues. V lost 1 base and J 1 base, leaving 10 bases between the germline ends. Germline CDR1 reads SEHNR; CDR2 reads FQNEAQ (reference sequence). The CDR3 spells CASSLVARRNTEAFF. For the CDR3, the DNA is TGTGCCAGCAGCTTAGTCGCCAGAAGGAACACTGAAGCTTTCTTT.

The J gene is TRBJ1-1, the V gene TRBV7-2; D is unresolved. The germline CDR1 and CDR2 sequences are SGHTA and FQGNSA. This CDR3 has 13 amino acids. V dropped 4 bases and J dropped 0 bases, with 6 bases sitting between them. The CDR3 region has the DNA TGTGCCAGCAGCTCGCTATTGAACACTGAAGCTTTCTTT. This gives the protein CASSSLLNTEAFF.

The J gene is TRBJ1-1, the V gene TRBV6-6; 8 positions match TRBD1. The CDR3 is made up of 15 amino acids. J lost 4 bases, V lost 4 bases, and 8 bases had no gene match. Germline V gene sequence: CDR1 MNHNY, CDR2 SVGAGI (reference sequence). In DNA form, the CDR3 reads TGTGCCAGCAGTTCTCCGACAGGGGCGCCCACTGAAGCTTTCTTT. This encodes CASSSPTGAPTEAFF.